The 18 T cell receptor beta chains reported below all come from one sample, sequenced in a study of control samples from healthy donors and cancer patients. Using immunoSEQ multiplex PCR, the repertoire was profiled, and TCRdb retains in-frame clones only, with some absent. This table has around 150,000 clones, roughly 90% appearing once. Source material: blood. These TCRs come from a man aged 25-40 years in good health.

The rearrangement uses TRBV7-2 and TRBJ1-2, with D perhaps matching TRBD1 (6 bases). The germline V and J ends were trimmed by 1 base and 7 bases, with 10 bases remaining between them. CDR1 is SGHTA and CDR2 is FQGNSA in the germline V gene. This CDR3 region has 13 residues. The CDR3: CASSLDRAGGYTF. CDR3 bases: TGTGCCAGCAGCTTAGACAGGGCGGGTGGCTACACCTTC.

The chain carries TRBV12-3 or TRBV12-4 and TRBJ1-3; D might be TRBD1 (6 bases). V lost 8 bases and J lost 2, with 10 bases in between. The CDR3 totals 13 residues. The CDR3 loop is CASQGQTGNTIYF. Written as DNA, the CDR3 is TGTGCCAGCCAGGGGCAGACTGGAAACACCATATATTTT.

The chain combines TRBV5-1 with TRBJ2-1; D assignment may be TRBD1 or TRBD2 (6 bases each). Germline V CDR1 and CDR2: SGHRS, YFSETQ. The V end lost 7 bases, the J end lost 14 bases, and 16 bases lay between the germline ends. The CDR3 totals 11 residues. CDR3 coding DNA: TGCGCCAGCGGAGGGGGTTTCGGCGAGTTCTTC. Translated: CASGGGFGEFF.

The chain uses TRBV14 and TRBJ2-7; 8 bases match TRBD1. Unmatched junction bases numbered 2, after V lost 5 bases and J lost 2 bases. The CDR3 contains 13 residues. Germline V gives CDR1 SGHDN, CDR2 FVKESK. CDR3 nucleotides: TGTGCCAGCAGCTGGGGACAGGCCTACGAGCAGTACTTC. This translates into CASSWGQAYEQYF.

The chain couples TRBV19 to TRBJ1-3; D not resolved. The ends were cut back, 6 bases at V and 4 bases at J, with 7 bases in the middle. CDR1 and CDR2 (germline): LNHDA, SQIVND (reference sequence). The CDR3 extends over 12 amino acids. The CDR3 coding sequence is TGTGCCAGTAGCCCTCGCGGAAACACCATATATTTT. Its protein product is CASSPRGNTIYF.

The V gene is TRBV4-1, the J gene TRBJ1-2; possibly TRBD1 for D (5 bases). Germline CDR1 is MGHRA and CDR2 is YSYEKL. V lost 3 bases, J lost 4 bases, and 12 bases lay in between. The CDR3 sequence is 14 residues long. The CDR3 sequence is CASSHPRASYGYTF. The CDR3 DNA is TGCGCCAGCAGCCACCCCAGGGCTAGCTATGGCTACACCTTC.

A remark on this clone: Other DNA sequences in the sample encode the same CDR3. V usage is TRBV11-3 and J usage is TRBJ2-1; 7 bases map to TRBD2. The CDR3 spans 14 residues. CDR1 is SGHNT and CDR2 is YENEEA in the germline V gene. J was trimmed by 6 bases and V by 3 bases; bases with no gene match: 5. The CDR3: CASSFSGGSNEQFF. DNA of the CDR3: TGTGCCAGCAGCTTCTCGGGAGGCTCCAATGAGCAGTTCTTC.

The gene calls are TRBV5-4 and TRBJ1-3; D is unclear. Germline assignment: CDR1 SGHNT and CDR2 YYREEE (reference sequence). The CDR3 consists of 14 residues. Trimming took off 5 bases at V and 0 bases at J, with 9 bases between the two ends. This CDR3 is CASSSGLSGNTIYF. DNA for the CDR3: TGTGCCAGCAGTTCCGGGCTCTCTGGAAACACCATATATTTT. The full variable domain, with the rest looked up from reference TRBV5-4 and TRBJ1-3, is ETGVTQSPTHLIKTRGQQVTLRCSSQSGHNTVSWYQQALGQGPQFIFQYYREEENGRGNFPPRFSGLQFPNYSSELNVNALELDDSALYLCASSSGLSGNTIYFGEGSWLTVV.

The chain links TRBV27 to TRBJ2-2, with 8 bases identical to TRBD2. Germline CDR1 MNHEY, CDR2 SMNVEV (reference sequence). V lost 3 bases to trimming and J lost 5 bases; unmatched junction nucleotides: 8. This CDR3 comprises 16 residues. CDR3 nucleotides: TGTGCCAGCAGTTTTTTCGGGAGGGCAAGAACCGGGGAGCTGTTTTTT. This sequence encodes CASSFFGRARTGELFF.

This clone has just a few counts. The CDR3 nucleotides read TGTGCCAGCAGCTCCGACTCCTACAATGAGCAGTTCTTC. The encoded protein is CASSSDSYNEQFF. V gene TRBV6-2 or TRBV6-3 combines with J gene TRBJ2-1; D gene unclear. Per the germline V gene, CDR1 is MNHEY and CDR2 is SVGEGT. V was trimmed by 6 bases and J by 0 bases, leaving 6 bases between them. The CDR3 is made up of 13 amino acids.

J is TRBJ1-4 and V is TRBV14; D is unclear. Trimming pared 5 bases from V and 3 bases from J, leaving 1 base between. The germline V gene has CDR1 SGHDN and CDR2 FVKESK. CDR3 length: 11 amino acids. CDR3 sequence: CASSSNEKLFF. CDR3 bases: TGTGCCAGCAGCTCTAATGAAAAACTGTTTTTT.

The V and J genes are TRBV28 and TRBJ1-5; no reliable D call. CDR3 length: 13 residues. CDR1 is MDHEN and CDR2 is SYDVKM in the germline V gene. Deletions cut 6 bases from V and 1 base from J, with 7 bases between. CDR3 DNA sequence: TGTGCCAGCAGGGGTATGAGCAATCAGCCCCAGCATTTT. It translates to CASRGMSNQPQHF.

This chain uses TRBV5-1 with TRBJ2-1; no reliable D call. Trimming pared 4 bases from V and 7 bases from J, leaving 12 bases between. There are 13 residues in the CDR3. Germline values: CDR1 SGHRS, CDR2 YFSETQ. CDR3 region: CASSPVARNEQFF. The CDR3 DNA sequence: TGCGCCAGCAGCCCTGTGGCCAGGAATGAGCAGTTCTTC.

The gene calls are TRBV24-1 and TRBJ2-2, with D unresolved. The CDR3 is 16 amino acids. Germline CDR1 and CDR2: KGHDR and SFDVKD. Trimming cost V 5 bases and J 0 bases, with 12 bases left between them. CDR3: CATSGVQAPNTGELFF. DNA of the CDR3: TGTGCCACCAGTGGCGTCCAGGCGCCGAACACCGGGGAGCTGTTTTTT.

This chain joins TRBV19 and TRBJ1-2; maybe TRBD1 (5 bases). CDR1 LNHDA and CDR2 SQIVND come from the germline V gene (reference sequence). Trimming pared 5 bases from V and 0 bases from J, leaving 13 bases between. The CDR3 sequence is 15 residues long. CDR3 nucleotides: TGTGCCAGTAGTGTTACAGGAGCCGCTAACTATGGCTACACCTTC. It specifies CASSVTGAANYGYTF.

The J gene is TRBJ2-1, the V gene TRBV7-6; TRBD2 matches 8 bases. The CDR3 runs to 16 residues. Trimming removed 0 bases from V and 1 base from J; junction bases left unmatched: 2. CDR1 and CDR2 from the germline V gene are SGHVS and FNYEAQ. The chain's CDR3 is CASSLAPGGSYNEQFF. CDR3 coding DNA: TGTGCCAGCAGCTTAGCGCCGGGGGGGTCCTACAATGAGCAGTTCTTC. Filled out from reference TRBV7-6 and TRBJ2-1, the complete variable domain reads GAGVSQSPRYKVTKRGQDVALRCDPISGHVSLYWYRQALGQGPEFLTYFNYEAQQDKSGLPNDRFSAERPEGSISTLTIQRTEQRDSAMYRCASSLAPGGSYNEQFFGPGTRLTVL.

The rearrangement joins TRBV5-6 to TRBJ1-4; 7 bases map to TRBD1. The CDR3 is 15 residues long. V trimming: 3 bases; J trimming: 0 bases; junction bases outside the gene matches: 2. Germline V lookup: CDR1 SGHDT, CDR2 YYEEEE. This chain's CDR3 is CASSYGTATNEKLFF. CDR3 coding DNA: TGTGCCAGCAGCTACGGGACAGCAACTAATGAAAAACTGTTTTTT.

This clone was counted only a few times. This chain links TRBV7-2 with TRBJ1-1, with D perhaps matching TRBD1 (5 bases). Trimming took off 2 bases at V and 1 base at J, with 14 bases between the two ends. From germline, CDR1 is SGHTA and CDR2 FQGNSA. CDR3 length equals 16 residues. Written as DNA, the CDR3 is TGTGCCAGCAGCTTAAGGGCCCCGGGGGGGAACACTGAAGCTTTCTTT. Protein sequence: CASSLRAPGGNTEAFF.